These 24 T cell receptor beta chains share one sample of origin, sequenced in a study of T cells in Graves' hyperthyroidism and ophthalmopathy (dated by TCRdb to between 2018 and 2020). The library was obtained by multiplex PCR. Sequenced on an Illumina HiSeq 2000. Amplification of TCR beta CDR3 regions was carried out from RNA transcripts. A first-round RT-PCR of the TCR CDR3 used the HTBI primer set with the Qiagen OneStep RT-PCR kit. TCRdb handled the public reads itself, with Q25 trimming in fastp and clone calling in MiXCR, and kept productive beta chains. Identical CDR3 protein sequences are pooled into one entry, listed with their most common genes and DNA. The sample table lists fewer than 350,000 distinct CDR3 sequences, 15% to 20% of them with a count of one. The ten largest clones represent around 47% of the sample. The specimen sequenced was blood. Every receptor here comes from a woman aged 45-65 years with Graves' hyperthyroidism.

This clonotype occurred many times. The chain has TRBV6-2 or TRBV6-3 and TRBJ2-7; D may be TRBD2 (5 bases). Germline loops: CDR1 MNHEY, CDR2 SVGEGT. This CDR3 has 10 amino acids. Trimming cost V 8 bases and J 8 bases, with 10 bases left between them. The CDR3 nucleotides read TGTGCCAGCTCGGACTCTAAGCAGTACTTC. It specifies CASSDSKQYF.

This clonotype occurred a few times. V gene TRBV7-9 combines with J gene TRBJ2-1; 8 bases are a match to TRBD2. The CDR3 has 10 amino acids. The germline gives CDR1 SEHNR, CDR2 FQNEAQ (reference sequence). J lost 8 bases, V lost 10 bases, and 1 base had no gene match. CDR3 protein: CAIGGDEQFF. CDR3 coding DNA: TGTGCCATCGGGGGGGATGAGCAGTTCTTC.

The sample holds a few counts of this clonotype. In nucleotides, the CDR3 is TGTGCCAGCAGGCCCAGGGGGCAGGAGACCCAGTACTTC. It yields the protein CASRPRGQETQYF. The chain carries TRBV6-1 and TRBJ2-5; TRBD1 agrees at 8 bases. This CDR3 contains 13 residues. V trimming: 6 bases; J trimming: 5 bases; junction bases outside the gene matches: 5. Germline CDR1 reads MNHNS; CDR2 reads SASEGT.

This clonotype was found a few times. This rearrangement joins TRBV19 to TRBJ2-7, with no clear D. Germline CDR1 and CDR2: LNHDA and SQIVND (reference sequence). V lost 3 bases and J 6 bases, leaving 6 bases between the germline ends. The CDR3 loop spans 11 amino acids. The CDR3 is CASSISGEQYV. DNA for the CDR3: TGTGCCAGTAGTATTTCGGGCGAGCAGTACGTC.

Worth noting for this clonotype: This could be a read error, since a much larger clone is one nucleotide away. The CDR3 end shows no conserved phenylalanine or tryptophan, and so a read error is likely. Written as DNA, the CDR3 is TGTGCCAGCAGTCCTCTGGGGGGGGAAGCTTTCCTT. This gives the protein CASSPLGGEAFL. The rearrangement uses TRBV12-3 or TRBV12-4 and TRBJ1-1, with a possible D match to TRBD1 (5 bases). The CDR3 is made up of 12 amino acids. The V end was cut by 5 bases, the J end by 8 bases, with 12 bases between.

This clonotype was found many times. The chain uses TRBV20-1 and TRBJ1-2; perhaps TRBD1 as D (6 bases). This CDR3 spans 13 amino acids. In germline, CDR1 is DFQATT, CDR2 SNEGSKA (reference sequence). V was shortened by 1 base and J by 5 bases, with 11 bases between the two germline ends. CDR3 nucleotides: TGCAGTGCTAGAGGGGCGACAGGTTATGGCTACACCTTC. Protein: CSARGATGYGYTF.

The chain couples TRBV6-1 to TRBJ2-5; D gene uncertain. The CDR3 contains 13 residues. Germline V gene data show CDR1 as MNHNS and CDR2 as SASEGT. With 6 bases removed from V and 2 bases from J, the gap between germline ends came to 10 bases. CDR3 loop: CASRIGLQETQYF. DNA of the CDR3: TGTGCCAGCAGGATAGGGTTACAAGAGACCCAGTACTTC.

This clonotype was seen just once. The chain couples TRBV7-8 to TRBJ2-2; the match to TRBD2 covers 8 bases. Germline loops: CDR1 SGHVS, CDR2 FQNEAQ. This CDR3 is built from 13 residues. Losses at the gene ends were 5 bases for V and 6 bases for J; bases not matched to a gene: 2. CDR3 nucleotides: TGTGCCAGCAGCGACGGGGGGGCCGGGGAGCTGTTTTTT. Translating it yields CASSDGGAGELFF.

This clonotype occurred a few times. The CDR3: CATSGTGGAHTEAFF. In nucleotides, the CDR3 is TGTGCCACCAGCGGGACAGGGGGCGCGCACACTGAAGCTTTCTTT. The J gene is TRBJ1-1, the V gene TRBV24-1; 12 bases align to TRBD1. Germline CDR1 KGHDR, CDR2 SFDVKD. With 7 bases clipped from V and 3 bases from J, the junction kept 5 bases outside the gene matches. The CDR3 consists of 15 residues.

The chain couples TRBV24-1 to TRBJ2-7; D perhaps matches TRBD1 (6 bases). V was shortened by 8 bases and J by 2 bases, with 15 bases between the two germline ends. The CDR3 contains 14 residues. The germline V gene has CDR1 KGHDR and CDR2 SFDVKD. The CDR3 loop is CATIHWTATYEQYF. CDR3 coding DNA: TGTGCCACCATTCATTGGACAGCTACCTACGAGCAGTACTTC.

This chain connects TRBV19 to TRBJ1-2, with 9 bases matching TRBD1. The CDR3 is 16 amino acids. Germline-derived CDR1 and CDR2 are LNHDA and SQIVND (reference sequence). V was pared by 4 bases and J by 6 bases, with 12 bases of the junction left unmatched. The CDR3 protein is CASSTRDRVSIHGYTF. In nucleotides, the CDR3 is TGTGCCAGTAGTACACGGGACAGGGTTTCGATTCATGGCTACACCTTC.

The chain carries TRBV10-1 and TRBJ2-3; 11 nucleotides agree with TRBD2. The junction had 6 bases not matched to a gene; V was cut back by 3 bases and J by 4 bases. This CDR3 spans 16 amino acids. CDR1 is WNHNN, CDR2 SYGVQD, per germline (reference sequence). CDR3 in amino acids: CASSESSGRGPDTQYF. CDR3 in DNA: TGCGCCAGCAGTGAAAGTAGCGGGAGGGGCCCAGATACGCAGTATTTT.

The chain links TRBV6-1 to TRBJ2-5; TRBD2 matches 11 bases. The J call may be in error: the DNA end matches TRBJ2-1 better. Per the germline V gene, CDR1 is MNHNS and CDR2 is SASEGT. The CDR3 is 16 amino acids. The chain's CDR3 is CASSEYTSGSMVTQFF. The DNA of the CDR3 is TGTGCCAGCAGTGAATATACTAGCGGGAGTATGGTGACCCAGTTCTTC.

This clonotype appeared a few times. DNA of the CDR3: TGTGCCAGCAGGAGACCTCTTCCTAATTCACCCCTCCACTTT. This translates into CASRRPLPNSPLHF. The rearrangement uses TRBV6-1 and TRBJ1-6, with D unclear. Germline CDR1 MNHNS, CDR2 SASEGT. The V end was cut by 6 bases, the J end by 6 bases, with 12 bases between. There are 14 residues in the CDR3.

The J gene is TRBJ1-6, the V gene TRBV12-5; D perhaps matches TRBD1 (5 bases). The CDR3 has 16 amino acids. V was shortened by 0 bases and J by 6 bases, with 12 bases between the two germline ends. Per the germline V gene, CDR1 is LGHNT and CDR2 is FRNRAP. This CDR3 is CASGLVMGGGNSPLHF. The CDR3 nucleotides are TGTGCTAGTGGTTTGGTAATGGGGGGAGGTAATTCACCCCTCCACTTT.

The chain links TRBV7-9 to TRBJ2-1; tentative D call: TRBD1 (8 bases). The V end was cut by 5 bases, the J end by 8 bases, with 25 bases between. This CDR3 comprises 17 residues. CDR1 is SEHNR, CDR2 FQNEAQ, per germline (reference sequence). CDR3 protein: CASSRGDTGGPEYEQFF. CDR3 DNA sequence: TGTGCCAGCAGCCGGGGGGATACAGGGGGTCCGGAGTATGAGCAGTTCTTC.

This clonotype was detected many times. The chain has TRBV12-3 or TRBV12-4 and TRBJ2-5; D is uncertain. This CDR3 is built from 14 residues. Trimming stripped 4 bases from V and 2 bases from J, with 11 bases between. The CDR3 region is CASSSSPRQETQYF. The CDR3 DNA reads as TGTGCCAGCAGTTCAAGTCCCAGGCAAGAGACCCAGTACTTC.

In this sample, this clonotype turned up many times. The chain uses TRBV11-2 and TRBJ1-2, with TRBD1 identical over 9 bases. V lost 5 bases, J lost 5 bases, and 3 bases stayed unmatched. The germline V gene encodes CDR1 SGHAT and CDR2 FQNNGV. The CDR3 runs to 13 residues. The CDR3 protein is CASSPGTGYGYTF. The DNA for the CDR3 is TGTGCCAGCAGCCCCGGGACAGGGTATGGCTACACCTTC. Looking up the rest from reference TRBV11-2 and TRBJ1-2 gives the full variable domain: EAGVAQSPRYKIIEKRQSVAFWCNPISGHATLYWYQQILGQGPKLLIQFQNNGVVDDSQLPKDRFSAERLKGVDSTLKIQPAKLEDSAVYLCASSPGTGYGYTFGSGTRLTVV.

This clonotype showed up just a few times. The V and J genes are TRBV4-1 and TRBJ2-3; D uncertain. The CDR3 spans 12 residues. CDR1 and CDR2 (germline): MGHRA, YSYEKL. V was cut by 4 bases and J by 4 bases, with 6 bases left in between. The CDR3 reads CASSPAPDTQYF. CDR3 sequence (DNA): TGCGCCAGCAGCCCGGCCCCAGATACGCAGTATTTT.

This clonotype was found a few times. The chain couples TRBV4-2 to TRBJ2-1; TRBD2 aligns across 9 bases. This CDR3 has 15 amino acids. The germline V gene has CDR1 LGHNA and CDR2 YNFKEQ. V lost 3 bases, J lost 5 bases, and 5 bases stayed unmatched. Written as DNA, the CDR3 is TGTGCCAGCAGCCAGCTAGCGGGGCAGGACAATGAGCAGTTCTTC. This sequence encodes CASSQLAGQDNEQFF.

This clonotype appeared a few times. The chain uses TRBV2 and TRBJ1-4; 7 bases are a match to TRBD1. The ends lost 7 bases at V and 6 bases at J; junction bases unmatched: 2. Germline CDR1 SNHLY, CDR2 FYNNEI. The CDR3 is 12 residues long. CDR3 amino acids: CASIDRDEKLFF. CDR3 nucleotides: TGTGCCAGCATAGACAGGGATGAAAAACTGTTTTTT.

This chain links TRBV2 with TRBJ2-3, with unresolved D. Trimming removed 0 bases from V and 4 bases from J, with 5 bases in between. CDR3 size: 13 residues. From germline, CDR1 is SNHLY and CDR2 FYNNEI. CDR3 sequence (DNA): TGTGCCAGCAGTGAAGCCGGCCCAGATACGCAGTATTTT. Translating it yields CASSEAGPDTQYF.

This clonotype was picked up many times. The chain carries TRBV6-1 and TRBJ2-4, with a tentative D call TRBD1 (7 bases). Trimming shortened V by 5 bases and J by 8 bases, and 19 bases separated the two germline ends. This CDR3 spans 15 amino acids. Looked up from germline, CDR1 is MNHNS and CDR2 is SASEGT. The CDR3: CASSKNRGGEDIQYF. The CDR3 coding sequence is TGTGCCAGCAGTAAAAACAGGGGAGGAGAGGACATTCAGTACTTC.

This clonotype was detected ten times or more. The genes are TRBV12-5 and TRBJ1-4, with a weak D call TRBD1 (5 bases). V dropped 3 bases and J dropped 2 bases, with 19 bases sitting between them. The length of the CDR3 is 18 residues. The germline gives CDR1 LGHNT, CDR2 FRNRAP. The CDR3, as DNA: TGTGCTAGTGGTTTCCTTCGACCCTCCCCAGGGACTAATGAAAAACTGTTTTTT. Its protein is CASGFLRPSPGTNEKLFF.